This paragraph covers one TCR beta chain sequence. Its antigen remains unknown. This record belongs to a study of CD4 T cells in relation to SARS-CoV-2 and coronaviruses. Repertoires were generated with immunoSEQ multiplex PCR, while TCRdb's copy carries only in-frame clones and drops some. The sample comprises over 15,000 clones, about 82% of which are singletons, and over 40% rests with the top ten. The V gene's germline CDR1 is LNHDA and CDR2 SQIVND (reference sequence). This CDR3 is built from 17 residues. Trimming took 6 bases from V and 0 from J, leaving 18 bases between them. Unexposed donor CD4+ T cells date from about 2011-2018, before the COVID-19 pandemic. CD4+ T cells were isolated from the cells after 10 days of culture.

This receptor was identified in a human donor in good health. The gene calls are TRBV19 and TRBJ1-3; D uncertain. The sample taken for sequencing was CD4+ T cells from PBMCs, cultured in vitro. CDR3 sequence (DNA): TGTGCCAGTAGCCCTTCCGGGCAGCCTATCTCTGGAAACACCATATATTTT. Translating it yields CASSPSGQPISGNTIYF.